The T cell receptor (beta chain) under discussion was sequenced for a study of blood T cell repertoires in COVID-19. The CDR3 consists of 16 residues. Per germline, CDR1 LGHDT and CDR2 YNNKEL (reference sequence). The V and J ends lost 0 bases and 6 bases respectively, with 16 bases between them. Profiling relied on immunoSEQ multiplex PCR, and the TCRdb table lists in-frame clones only, not all of them. Altogether about 400,000 clones are present, about 87% being singletons, with the ten largest covering about a tenth. Study members were between about 18 and 100 years old and lived in 24 US regions. Participant-reported clinical history was the basis for cohort assignment. Two negative PCRs, clearance, or symptom resolution characterized the recovered Cohort 3 donors.

The chain recombines TRBV3-1 (or the pseudogene TRBV3-2) with TRBJ2-3; D perhaps matches TRBD2 (7 bases). Sequencing was carried out using PBMCs or T cells enriched from blood (not recorded which). This receptor was identified in a woman aged 50 to 60 who had recovered from COVID-19. DNA of the CDR3: TGTGCCAGCAGCCAAGATGTCGGCGGGGGCTGGGATACGCAGTATTTT. This codes for CASSQDVGGGWDTQYF.